This is a list of T cell receptor beta chains from one sample in a study of blood T cell repertoires in COVID-19. The data were produced by immunoSEQ multiplex PCR, yet TCRdb's version contains in-frame clones alone and is incomplete. The sample lists about 260,000 clones; 88% were seen once. The specimen was peripheral blood. Receptors originate from a human donor in a cohort sampled during active COVID-19. CDR3s include the opening cysteine and the closing phenylalanine or tryptophan. Fields, in order: V gene, D gene, J gene, clone size, CDR3 DNA, CDR3 protein. D genes are given only for firm matches. Not all rows give a size; the values are once, few, many and, for expanded clones, a class.

TRBV5-1	NA	TRBJ1-5	NA	TGCGCCAGCAGCTTGCAGGGCCGTCAGCCCCAGCATTTT	CASSLQGRQPQHF
TRBV21-1	NA	TRBJ1-3	NA	TGTGCCAGCAGCAAGGGGACAGACTCTCCTGGAAACACCATATATTTT	CASSKGTDSPGNTIYF
TRBV2	NA	TRBJ1-1	few	TGTGCCAGCAGTGAACAGGGGAAATACACTGAAGCTTTCTTT	CASSEQGKYTEAFF
TRBV11-3	TRBD1	TRBJ2-5	NA	TGTGCCAGCAGCCTCCTGGGACAGTACCAAGAGACCCAGTACTTC	CASSLLGQYQETQYF
TRBV5-4	TRBD1	TRBJ2-1	NA	TGTGCCAGCAGCCAGGGACAGGGGGACTACAATGAGCAGTTCTTC	CASSQGQGDYNEQFF
TRBV7-6	TRBD1	TRBJ1-2	once	TGTGCCAGCAGCCCGGGACAGGGGGGGGGCTATGGCTACACCTTC	CASSPGQGGGYGYTF
TRBV5-6	TRBD1	TRBJ2-7	few	TGTGCCAGCAGCTGGGGGACAGGGGTCCGTCGAGAGCAGTACTTC	CASSWGTGVRREQYF
TRBV4-3	TRBD2	TRBJ2-3	NA	TGCGCCAGCAGCCAGGGAGGGAGGAGTACGCAGTATTTT	CASSQGGRSTQYF
TRBV21-1	NA	TRBJ1-3	NA	TGTGCCAGCAGCAAACCGGGCGGCAGGGGAACTGGAAACACCATATATTTT	CASSKPGGRGTGNTIYF
TRBV7-2	NA	TRBJ1-2	NA	TGTGCCAGCAGCGGGCAGTCATCGTTGTATGGCTACACCTTC	CASSGQSSLYGYTF